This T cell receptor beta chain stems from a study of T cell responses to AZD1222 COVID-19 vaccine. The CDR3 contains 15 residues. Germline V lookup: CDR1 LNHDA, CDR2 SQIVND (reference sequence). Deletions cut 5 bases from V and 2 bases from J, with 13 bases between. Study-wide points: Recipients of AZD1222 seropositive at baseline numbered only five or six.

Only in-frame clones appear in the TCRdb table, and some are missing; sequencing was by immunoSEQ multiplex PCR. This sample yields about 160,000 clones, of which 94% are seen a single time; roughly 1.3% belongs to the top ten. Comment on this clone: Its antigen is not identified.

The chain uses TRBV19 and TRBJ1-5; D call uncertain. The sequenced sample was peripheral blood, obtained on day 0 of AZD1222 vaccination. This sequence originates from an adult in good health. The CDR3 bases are TGTGCCAGTAGTCTCCTATTTACGGGCAATCAGCCCCAGCATTTT. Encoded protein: CASSLLFTGNQPQHF. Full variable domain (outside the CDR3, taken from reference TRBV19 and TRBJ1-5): DGGITQSPKYLFRKEGQNVTLSCEQNLNHDAMYWYRQDPGQGLRLIYYSQIVNDFQKGDIAEGYSVSREKKESFPLTVTSAQKNPTAFYLCASSLLFTGNQPQHFGDGTRLSIL.